A single sample is the source of the 10 T cell receptor beta chains below, sequenced in a study of Ad26.COV2.S vaccination and SARS-CoV-2 variants (TCRdb year 2021). The time point label here, explained by the study, means: individuals recovered from natural SARS-CoV-2 infection. Library preparation used the immunoSEQ multiplex PCR assay. Not all clones reach the TCRdb copy of this immuneACCESS table, which keeps in-frame sequences only. Checked studies attribute under half of the gap to unresolved V genes and leave the rest unexplained. The table for this sample lists tens of thousands of clones; 82% of them were counted only once. About 16% of the sample is held by the ten biggest clonotypes. The specimen comprised peripheral blood, sampled after recovery from COVID-19. These receptors were taken from a human donor who had recovered from COVID-19.

The chain combines TRBV5-5 with TRBJ1-2; maybe TRBD1 (5 bases). The CDR3 totals 13 residues. V was shortened by 4 bases and J by 4 bases, with 11 bases between the two germline ends. The germline CDR1 and CDR2 sequences are SGHKS and YYEKEE (reference sequence). The CDR3 sequence: CASSPDRLYGYTF. The CDR3 bases are TGTGCCAGCAGCCCAGACAGACTCTATGGCTACACCTTC.

The CDR3 sequence: CASSPDYSNEKLFF. In nucleotides, the CDR3 is TGTGCCAGCTCACCGGACTATTCTAATGAAAAACTGTTTTTT. This rearrangement joins TRBV18 to TRBJ1-4; no clear D gene. The germline V gene has CDR1 KGHSH and CDR2 LQKENI. The CDR3 is 14 amino acids. Deletions cut 3 bases from V and 3 bases from J, with 8 bases between.

This clone was seen once. An end of the junction differs from the germline gene, which may be a read error. This chain uses TRBV10-3 with TRBJ2-5; unclear D gene. CDR1 is ENHRY, CDR2 SYGVKD, per germline. This CDR3 is 12 amino acids long. CDR3 DNA sequence: TGTGCCATCGGTGACAAGCAAGAGACCCAGTACTTC. Amino acid sequence: CAIGDKQETQYF.

The rearrangement links TRBV5-1 to TRBJ1-1; 8 bases agree with TRBD1. Germline CDR1 SGHRS, CDR2 YFSETQ. V was pared by 2 bases and J by 4 bases, with 1 base of the junction left unmatched. The CDR3 has 13 residues. The CDR3 protein is CASSLTGGTEAFF. The DNA for the CDR3 is TGCGCCAGCAGCTTAACAGGGGGCACTGAAGCTTTCTTT.

V gene TRBV4-3 combines with J gene TRBJ2-3; D may be TRBD2 (6 bases). The CDR3 runs 16 residues. The germline CDR1 and CDR2 sequences are LGHNA and YSLEER. V shed 0 bases and J shed 0 bases, with 10 bases lying between them. The CDR3 reads CASSQESGFSTDTQYF. As DNA, the CDR3 is TGCGCCAGCAGCCAAGAGAGCGGGTTTAGCACAGATACGCAGTATTTT.

A note on this clone: The identical CDR3 is also encoded by other nucleotide sequences in the sample. The chain joins TRBV12-3 or TRBV12-4 to TRBJ2-5; maybe TRBD2 (5 bases). The germline V and J ends were trimmed by 2 bases and 4 bases, with 8 bases remaining between them. This CDR3 has 13 amino acids. The CDR3 here is CASSLLAGETQYF. CDR3 DNA sequence: TGTGCCAGCAGTTTACTAGCAGGAGAGACCCAGTACTTC.

J is TRBJ1-1 and V is TRBV7-9; no definite D call. Trimming left V 8 bases short and J 1 base short, with 11 bases between. There are 13 residues in the CDR3. Germline V CDR1 and CDR2: SEHNR, FQNEAQ (reference sequence). The CDR3 region has the DNA TGTGCCAGCTTCGGACGGAAGAACACTGAAGCTTTCTTT. It is translated as CASFGRKNTEAFF.

The genes are TRBV7-9 and TRBJ2-1; no firm D call. Germline V gene lookup returns CDR1 SEHNR and CDR2 FQNEAQ (reference sequence). The CDR3 covers 15 residues. Trimming stripped 3 bases from V and 5 bases from J, with 14 bases between. The CDR3 nucleotides read TGTGCCAGCAGCTTTTTAGTCCCCCTAGACAATGAGCAGTTCTTC. This gives the protein CASSFLVPLDNEQFF.

The V and J genes are TRBV7-8 and TRBJ1-1; TRBD1 agrees at 9 bases. This CDR3 spans 16 amino acids. From germline, CDR1 is SGHVS and CDR2 FQNEAQ. The V gene end was trimmed by 5 bases and the J gene end by 7 bases; junction bases not matched to a gene: 14. In DNA, the CDR3 is TGTGCCAGCAGCCTAAGGACAGGGGCGGGGGAAGTTGAAGCTTTCTTT. Its translation is CASSLRTGAGEVEAFF.

This clone was detected only a few times. This chain uses TRBV6-5 with TRBJ1-3, with D maybe TRBD1 (5 bases). Germline V lookup: CDR1 MNHEY, CDR2 SVGAGI. This CDR3 is 15 amino acids long. Trimming took 7 bases from V and 2 from J, leaving 15 bases between them. The chain's CDR3 is CASKTDRKPGNTIYF. CDR3 DNA: TGTGCCAGCAAAACTGACAGAAAACCTGGAAACACCATATATTTT.